This TCR beta chain is drawn from a study of cytomegalovirus exposure and HLA in healthy donors. This CDR3 has 14 amino acids. With 1 base removed from V and 7 bases from J, the gap between germline ends came to 13 bases. Germline lookup yields CDR1 SGHAT and CDR2 FQNNGV. As to this clone: The target antigen is unknown.

The study, taken as a whole, reports: Sequencing depth roughly uniform across donors was assumed in presence/absence analyses.

The PCR ran on 60 Vbeta and 13 Jbeta primers. Assay: immunoSEQ multiplex PCR; the TCRdb copy retains only in-frame clones and omits some. The repertoire holds approximately 91,000 clones, with approximately 86% as singletons. Sample: PBMCs. The clonotype was recovered from a young man in good health and CMV-seropositive. This chain joins TRBV11-2 and TRBJ2-5, with D possibly being TRBD1 (6 bases). The CDR3 DNA reads as TGTGCCAGCAGCTTAGCCCAGGGGCAGGCGACCCAGTACTTC. Translating it yields CASSLAQGQATQYF.